This entry concerns a single TCR beta chain. Its recognized antigen is unknown. The junction does not match germline at one end; this may be a read error. The donors belonged to the validation cohort of over a hundred subjects, which was separate from the roughly 700-subject first cohort. The data originate from a study of cytomegalovirus exposure and HLA in healthy donors (dated by TCRdb to 2016 to 2017). About the investigation overall: According to a later analysis, one platform produced both the 110 or so validation repertoires and the 620 or so repertoires of the first cohort. The aim of the study was to test whether cataloging public T cell receptors could identify signatures of past pathogen exposure. The study combined high-throughput TCR immunosequencing, statistical association of individual TCRs with disease status, and machine learning to predict cytomegalovirus infection status. A separate validation cohort of 90 to 150 different subjects was used in addition to the 666-subject first cohort. Broad study findings and their caveats: A later analysis had no HLA typing for the validation cohort, so co-occurrence there was scored across all 130 or so repertoires. A later analysis found that TCRs clustered in the first cohort also tended to co-occur in the 95 to 150 validation repertoires, with approximately 94% of cluster scores above 0. A few of the identified cytomegalovirus-associated TCR beta chains were confirmed in vitro to be specific for cytomegalovirus antigens. The study gave a list of about 160 TCR beta chains associated with cytomegalovirus. Most TCR sequences were observed very rarely across donors, whereas some public TCRs were present in many individuals. The classifier was reported to diagnose cytomegalovirus status with high specificity and sensitivity in both the original and validation cohorts. The authors suggested that the approach could potentially be generalized to other disease states and immunological phenotypes.

Library preparation used the immunoSEQ multiplex PCR assay. The published analysis was carried out like this. A statistical classification framework was built for diagnosing cytomegalovirus status from the catalog of TCR beta chain sequences. TCRdb holds this immuneACCESS table with in-frame rearrangements only. Some clones are missing; in checked studies, unresolved V genes explain under half, and the rest has no known cause. For V, J and clone size, that table is used; D and trimming come from the DNA. The sample table lists over 100,000 clones, around nine tenths of them with a count of one. The ten largest account for about 3% of the sample. Sequencing was carried out using PBMCs. This receptor was taken from a man aged 30 to 39 in good health and CMV-seronegative.

The DNA sequence is given as TGTGCCATCGGAAGACAGGAGGACTCCTGCGAGCAGTACTTC. This sequence encodes CAIGRQEDSCEQYF. The chain uses TRBV10-3 and TRBJ2-7; TRBD1 is possibly the D segment (6 matching bases). CDR1 and CDR2 are read off the germline V gene as ENHRY and SYGVKD. Reading from cysteine to phenylalanine, the CDR3 counts 14 amino acids. CDR3 DNA is the only sequence kept; it has 42 bases, read in frame from the first base.